This paragraph reports one T cell receptor (beta chain). This sample was included in a study of shared clonotypes between healthy human individuals. Study overall: Donors consisted of two women and a few men between 18 and 49.

Germline V gives CDR1 LNHDA, CDR2 SQIVND (reference sequence). Trimming left V 6 bases short and J 4 bases short, with 15 bases between. CDR3 length: 14 amino acids. TCRdb keeps only in-frame clones here, not all; method: immunoSEQ multiplex PCR. The table has 2 million to 3 million clones, under 95% seen once. This chain joins TRBV19 and TRBJ1-2, with a possible D match to TRBD1 (6 bases). The TCR sequence derives from a man aged 18 to 29 in good health. Some clones in this sample may be carry-over from other donors' samples. The sequenced sample was naive CD4+ T cells from PBMCs. Subset here: CD45RA+ positively selected. The CDR3 spells CASSTRQARYGYTF. The CDR3 DNA is TGTGCCAGTAGCACAAGACAGGCCCGCTATGGCTACACCTTC.